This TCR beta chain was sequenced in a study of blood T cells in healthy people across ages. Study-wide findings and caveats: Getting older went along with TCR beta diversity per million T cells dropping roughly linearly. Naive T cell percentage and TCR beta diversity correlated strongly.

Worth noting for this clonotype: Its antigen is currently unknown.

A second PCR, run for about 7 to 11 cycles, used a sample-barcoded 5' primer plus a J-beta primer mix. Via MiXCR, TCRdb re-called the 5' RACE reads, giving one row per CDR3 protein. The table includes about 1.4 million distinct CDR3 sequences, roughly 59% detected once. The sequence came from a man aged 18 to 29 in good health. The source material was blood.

CDR3 region: CASSLDSPGNQPQHF. For the CDR3, the DNA is TGCGCCAGCAGCTTGGACAGTCCCGGCAATCAGCCCCAGCATTTT. The V gene is TRBV5-1, the J gene TRBJ1-5; D is unclear. V was pared by 0 bases and J by 2 bases, with 9 bases between. Germline CDR1 and CDR2: SGHRS and YFSETQ. This CDR3 is built from 15 residues.